The present entry profiles one T cell receptor (beta chain) with its context. The sample originates from a study of blood T cell repertoires in COVID-19. Turning to the study itself: Sample material is recorded as cDNA or gDNA derived from T cells, B-cell-depleted T cells, or PBMCs.

In the authors' workflow: It was from reference gene primer amplification that nucleated cell counts were estimated. TCRdb keeps only in-frame clones here, not all; method: immunoSEQ multiplex PCR. The V and J calls and clone size were taken over from that table, and D and trimming were inferred from the DNA. The sample carries around 100,000 clones, about 87% recorded once. CDR3 length: 14 amino acids. The germline V gene encodes CDR1 MNHNY and CDR2 SVGAGI (reference sequence). V lost 2 bases and J lost 0, with 7 bases in between. Material: peripheral blood. The TCR comes from a woman aged 45-60 years with acute or convalescent COVID-19. V usage is TRBV6-6 and J usage is TRBJ1-1; D not resolved. The CDR3 region is CASSYDFMNTEAFF. The CDR3, as DNA: TGTGCCAGCAGTTACGACTTCATGAACACTGAAGCTTTCTTT.